The 10 T cell receptor beta chains below were found in one sample sequenced in a study of blood T cell repertoires in COVID-19. Some clones are missing from TCRdb's copy, which holds only in-frame ones; the method was immunoSEQ multiplex PCR. This table has about 210,000 clones, around 83% appearing once. The sample comprised peripheral blood. These receptors were obtained from a man in his forties who had recovered from COVID-19.

This clone has only a few counts. The chain recombines TRBV29-1 with TRBJ2-7, with 10 bases matching TRBD2. The CDR3 runs 14 residues. Germline V gives CDR1 SQVTM, CDR2 ANQGSEA. The junction had 12 bases not matched to a gene; V was cut back by 7 bases and J by 6 bases. The CDR3 loop is CSAGGLAGELEQYF. The CDR3 coding sequence is TGCAGCGCCGGCGGGCTAGCGGGAGAACTCGAGCAGTACTTC.

CDR3 amino acids: CASSYIRGPGNYGYTF. The CDR3 nucleotides read TGTGCCAGCAGTTACATTAGGGGGCCTGGGAACTATGGCTACACCTTC. This sequence joins TRBV6-6 and TRBJ1-2; 7 bases line up with TRBD1. This CDR3 is 16 amino acids long. J lost 2 bases, V lost 2 bases, and 8 bases had no gene match. Per germline, CDR1 MNHNY and CDR2 SVGAGI (reference sequence).

The V and J genes are TRBV5-6 and TRBJ2-5; D possibly corresponds to TRBD2 (5 bases). The germline CDR1 and CDR2 sequences are SGHDT and YYEEEE. The CDR3 is 16 amino acids. V lost 4 bases and J 2 bases, leaving 18 bases between the germline ends. This chain's CDR3 is CASSPLRGYYQETQYF. DNA for the CDR3: TGTGCCAGCAGCCCCCTCCGGGGATACTATCAAGAGACCCAGTACTTC.

The rearrangement links TRBV5-1 to TRBJ2-1, with D tentatively TRBD1 (5 bases). Germline CDR1 is SGHRS and CDR2 is YFSETQ. V lost 2 bases and J lost 0, with 6 bases in between. This CDR3 comprises 14 residues. In DNA form, the CDR3 reads TGCGCCAGCAGCTTCAGGGCCTCCTACAATGAGCAGTTCTTC. This sequence encodes CASSFRASYNEQFF.

V and J are TRBV30 and TRBJ2-5; 11 positions agree with TRBD2. This CDR3 comprises 17 residues. With V trimmed by 6 bases and J by 7 bases, 19 bases remained unmatched. CDR1 and CDR2 (germline): GTSNPN, SVGIG (reference sequence). The CDR3 spells CACNRRASGRRGATQYF. The CDR3 DNA follows: TGTGCCTGCAATCGGAGGGCTAGCGGGAGGCGGGGTGCGACCCAGTACTTC.

This chain links TRBV29-1 with TRBJ1-1; D perhaps matches TRBD1 (6 bases). The CDR3 is 13 amino acids. Between the trimmed V and J ends, which lost 5 bases and 1 base, there was a span of 11 bases. Germline-derived CDR1 and CDR2 are SQVTM and ANQGSEA. CDR3 nucleotide sequence: TGCAGCGTTATACAGGGTGGGAACACTGAAGCTTTCTTT. It encodes CSVIQGGNTEAFF.

The chain joins TRBV6-5 to TRBJ2-5, with a weak D call TRBD1 (6 bases). CDR1 and CDR2 from the germline V gene are MNHEY and SVGAGI. V gave up 10 bases and J gave up 1 base, with 10 bases separating them. The CDR3 spans 12 residues. The CDR3 DNA is TGTGCCACTCGGGACATCCAAGAGACCCAGTACTTC. Its protein is CATRDIQETQYF.

This clone came up once. The genes are TRBV7-8 and TRBJ2-7; possibly TRBD1 for D (6 bases). This CDR3 comprises 16 residues. V gave up 1 base and J gave up 0 bases, with 13 bases separating them. The germline V gene has CDR1 SGHVS and CDR2 FQNEAQ. CDR3 in amino acids: CASSLGGGQISYEQYF. DNA of the CDR3: TGTGCCAGCAGCTTAGGGGGCGGACAGATCTCCTACGAGCAGTACTTC. Variable domain in full (rest from reference TRBV7-8 and TRBJ2-7): GAGVSQSPRYKVAKRGQDVALRCDPISGHVSLFWYQQALGQGPEFLTYFQNEAQLDKSGLPSDRFFAERPEGSVSTLKIQRTQQEDSAVYLCASSLGGGQISYEQYFGPGTRLTVT.

V is TRBV10-3 and J is TRBJ2-7; 7 nucleotides agree with TRBD2. The CDR3 sequence is 13 residues long. Germline CDR1 and CDR2: ENHRY and SYGVKD. Trimming at V came to 7 bases and at J to 6 bases, leaving 9 bases not matched to a gene. The CDR3 sequence: CAINAGVDIEQYF. Written as DNA, the CDR3 is TGTGCCATCAACGCGGGAGTAGATATCGAGCAGTACTTC.

The chain combines TRBV7-9 with TRBJ2-5; 7 bases line up with TRBD1. The length of the CDR3 is 13 residues. V was pared by 9 bases and J by 5 bases, with 9 bases of the junction left unmatched. CDR1 SEHNR and CDR2 FQNEAQ come from the germline V gene (reference sequence). The CDR3: CASNRGLVETQYF. The CDR3 coding sequence is TGTGCCAGTAACAGGGGATTAGTGGAGACCCAGTACTTC.